This TCR beta chain was recovered during a study of blood T cell repertoires in COVID-19. Overall study context: COVID-19 samples, acute and convalescent, were from the United States, Italy and Spain. T cells, B-cell-depleted T cells, or PBMCs provided the cDNA or gDNA that served as material.

The germline V and J ends were trimmed by 3 bases and 4 bases, with 10 bases remaining between them. Germline CDR1 reads ENHRY; CDR2 reads SYGVKD. CDR3 length: 14 amino acids. In the original workflow: The assay estimated nucleated cells by amplifying reference gene primers. Assay: immunoSEQ multiplex PCR; the TCRdb copy retains only in-frame clones and omits some. V, J and clone size are those of that table, while D and trimming were read from the DNA. Here the sample spans 200,000 to 250,000 clones, about 88% being singletons. In its sample, this clone was seen once. The TCR comes from a woman between 40 and 50 years old who had recovered from COVID-19. The V gene is TRBV10-3, the J gene TRBJ1-5; perhaps TRBD1 as D (5 bases). The sample was peripheral blood. This CDR3 reads CAISDQGINQPQHF. As DNA, the CDR3 is TGTGCCATCAGTGACCAGGGTATAAATCAGCCCCAGCATTTT.